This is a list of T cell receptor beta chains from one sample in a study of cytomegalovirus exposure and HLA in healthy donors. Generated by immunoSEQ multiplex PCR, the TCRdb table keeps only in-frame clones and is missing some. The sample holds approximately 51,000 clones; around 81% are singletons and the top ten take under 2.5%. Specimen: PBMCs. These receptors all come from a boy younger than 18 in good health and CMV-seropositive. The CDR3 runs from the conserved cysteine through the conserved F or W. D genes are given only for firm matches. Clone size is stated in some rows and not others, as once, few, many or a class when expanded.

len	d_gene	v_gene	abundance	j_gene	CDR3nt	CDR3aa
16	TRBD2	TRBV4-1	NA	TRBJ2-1	TGCGCCAGCAGCCAAGACTTTAGCGGGGCCTACAATGAGCAGTTCTTC	CASSQDFSGAYNEQFF
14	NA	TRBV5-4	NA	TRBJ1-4	TGTGCCAGCAGCTTAGACAGAACTAATGAAAAACTGTTTTTT	CASSLDRTNEKLFF
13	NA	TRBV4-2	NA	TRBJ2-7	TGTGCCAGCAGCCAAGATCGAGGGTACGAGCAGTACTTC	CASSQDRGYEQYF
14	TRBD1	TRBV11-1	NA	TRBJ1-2	TGTGCCAGCAGCCAGGACAGGAGCAATCATGGCTACACCTTC	CASSQDRSNHGYTF
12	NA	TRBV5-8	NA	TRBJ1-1	TGTGCCAGCAGCTTGGTGGCTACTGAAGCTTTCTTT	CASSLVATEAFF
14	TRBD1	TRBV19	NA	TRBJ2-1	TGTGCCACCTCTACCGGGACAGCATACAATGAGCAGTTCTTC	CATSTGTAYNEQFF
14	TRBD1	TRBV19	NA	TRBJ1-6	TGTGCCAGTAAATGGGACAGTGGAGATTCGCCCCTCCACTTT	CASKWDSGDSPLHF
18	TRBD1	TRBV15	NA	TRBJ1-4	TGTGCCACCAGCGTTCCGGAGGGGCCTGACAGGGTGAGGAGGAAACTGTTTTTT	CATSVPEGPDRVRRKLFF
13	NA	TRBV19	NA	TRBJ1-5	TGTGCCAGTAAATCGGAGGTTAATCAGCCCCAGCATTTT	CASKSEVNQPQHF
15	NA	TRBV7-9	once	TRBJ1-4	TGTGCCAGCAGCTTAGCGGCAGCGATTAATGAAAAACTGTTTTTT	CASSLAAAINEKLFF
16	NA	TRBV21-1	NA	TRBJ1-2	TGTGCCAGCAGCAAAGAGGAGGGCGGCAGCTATGAAGGCTACACCTTC	CASSKEEGGSYEGYTF
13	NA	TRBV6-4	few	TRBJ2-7	TGTGCCAGCAGCTTTGGGACTGGATACGAGCAGTACTTC	CASSFGTGYEQYF
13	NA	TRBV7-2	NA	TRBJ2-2	TGTGCCAGCAGCTTAGGTCGCACCGGGGAGCTGTTTTTT	CASSLGRTGELFF
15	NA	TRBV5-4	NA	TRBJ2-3	TGTGCCAGCAGCTTCGGGGGGCCCGACACAGATACGCAGTATTTT	CASSFGGPDTDTQYF
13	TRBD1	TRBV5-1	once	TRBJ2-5	TGCGCCAGCAGCCCAGGGGGCCAAGAGACCCAGTACTTC	CASSPGGQETQYF
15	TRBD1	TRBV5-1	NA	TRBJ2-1	TGCGCCAGCAGCTTTGTTGGGACAGGGATCGATGAGCAGTTCTTC	CASSFVGTGIDEQFF
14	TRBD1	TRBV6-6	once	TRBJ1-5	TGTGCCAGCAGTAAGGGACAGGGTAATCAGCCCCAGCATTTT	CASSKGQGNQPQHF
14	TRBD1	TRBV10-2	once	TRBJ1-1	TGCGCCAGCAGTGATACAGGCGGCAGGGGGGCAGCTTTCTTT	CASSDTGGRGAAFF
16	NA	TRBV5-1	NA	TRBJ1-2	TGCGCCAGCAGCTTGGTAGCCAGGGTGGGAAACTATGGCTACACCTTC	CASSLVARVGNYGYTF